This T cell receptor (beta chain) was identified during a study of blood T cells in healthy people across ages. Study-level points and caveats: CMV status of donors was unknown, possibly confounding expanded clonotype changes. While age rose, TCR beta diversity per million T cells dropped in a roughly linear way. Higher diversity and more naive CD4+ cells were features of long-lived donors, compared to aged donors.

Germline loops: CDR1 MGHRA, CDR2 YSYEKL. This CDR3 is 11 amino acids long. V was cut by 6 bases and J by 6 bases, with 8 bases left in between. Primers used in a second PCR of roughly 6 to 11 cycles were a sample-barcoded 5' primer and a J-beta primer mix. Template switching added a 12-random-nucleotide identifier to every cDNA molecule. MiXCR, applied by TCRdb to the 5' RACE reads, yields one record per CDR3 protein. Of over a million distinct CDR3 sequences listed, approximately 59% are singletons. A remark on this clonotype: Antigen unknown.

V gene TRBV4-1 combines with J gene TRBJ1-1; D is unclear. The sample consisted of blood. The source is a man aged 18 to 29 in good health. The CDR3 DNA reads TGCGCCAGCAGGGCGGGCCCTGAAGCTTTCTTT. Translating gives CASRAGPEAFF.